These 3 T cell receptor beta chains were sequenced from one sample in a study of regulatory T cells in long-lasting Graves disease. With iRepertoire HTBI primers and Arm-PCR of CDR3 regions, TCR beta libraries were built. TCRdb passed the multiplex PCR reads through MiXCR, listing each CDR3 protein once. The sample lists fewer than 450,000 distinct CDR3 sequences; approximately 16% were seen once. This sample's time point: newly diagnosed GD, antithyroid drugs for less than 3 months. Construction of the TCR library relied on RNA isolated from PBMCs. These data were likewise used in another study, on T cells in Graves' hyperthyroidism and ophthalmopathy.

The sequenced sample was peripheral blood mononuclear cells (PBMCs), obtained at new diagnosis, from a patient treated with antithyroid drugs. Receptors were obtained from a woman in her thirties or forties with Graves disease.

This chain joins TRBV11-2 and TRBJ2-7; 7 bases match TRBD1. Losses at the gene ends were 5 bases for V and 4 bases for J; bases not matched to a gene: 14. Germline-derived CDR1 and CDR2 are SGHAT and FQNNGV. The CDR3 loop spans 16 amino acids. The CDR3 DNA follows: TGTGCCAGCAGCCAAAGAGGGGGACAGCCCCAATACGAGCAGTACTTC. Protein product: CASSQRGGQPQYEQYF. Full variable domain (rest looked up from reference TRBV11-2 and TRBJ2-7): EAGVAQSPRYKIIEKRQSVAFWCNPISGHATLYWYQQILGQGPKLLIQFQNNGVVDDSQLPKDRFSAERLKGVDSTLKIQPAKLEDSAVYLCASSQRGGQPQYEQYFGPGTRLTVT.

This clonotype was counted ten times or more. The DNA for the CDR3 is TGTGCCAGCAGCGTAGAGGGGGCAAACGGGGAGCTGTTTTTT. Amino acids: CASSVEGANGELFF. V gene TRBV9 combines with J gene TRBJ2-2, with TRBD1 matching 7 bases. This CDR3 is 14 amino acids long. In germline, CDR1 is SGDLS, CDR2 YYNGEE. The V gene end was trimmed by 0 bases and the J gene end by 7 bases; junction bases not matched to a gene: 3.

This clonotype was recorded a few times. This chain connects TRBV29-1 to TRBJ1-1, with 8 bases aligning to TRBD1. Germline CDR1 reads SQVTM; CDR2 reads ANQGSEA. The CDR3 length is 12 residues. V lost 7 bases, J lost 5 bases, and 6 bases stayed unmatched. DNA for the CDR3: TGCAGCGCTAGGACAGGGAGGACTGAAGCTTTCTTT. Its protein is CSARTGRTEAFF.